This TCR beta chain was captured in a study of response to subunit inactivated influenza vaccine. Via MiXCR, TCRdb re-called the RT-PCR reads, giving one row per CDR3 protein. The data show roughly 180,000 distinct CDR3 sequences, with about 9% seen just once and roughly 10% held by the top ten. Study observations and caveats: Authors suggested few new T cells are recruited by each seasonal influenza vaccination.

This clonotype was seen only a few times. Its antigen is not identified. Germline trimming cut 7 bases from V and 5 bases from J; bases unmatched to any gene: 9. This CDR3 comprises 14 residues. Germline lookup yields CDR1 SGHAT and CDR2 FQDESV (reference sequence). The gene calls are TRBV11-1 and TRBJ1-1; 8 bases map to TRBD1. This sequence was found in a man aged 45-65 years who received an inactivated influenza vaccine. The material sequenced was non-naive T cells sorted from PBMCs, taken on the day of vaccination. The CDR3 reads CASTIRYRGTEAFF. In DNA form, the CDR3 reads TGTGCCAGCACCATAAGGTACAGGGGGACTGAAGCTTTCTTT.